The rows below give T cell receptor beta chains drawn from one sample of a study of T-cell reconstitution after alpha-beta-depleted transplantation in children. From the PCR reads, TCRdb called clonotypes with MiXCR, one entry per CDR3 protein. In the table there are about 980,000 distinct CDR3 sequences, under 30% of which are singletons. This specimen was PBMCs, mostly from graft donor cells, taken 360 days after TCRalphabeta/CD19-depleted stem cell transplant. The receptors were sampled from a boy younger than two who had a stem cell transplant for SCID, so the T cells may come from the graft donor. Each CDR3 is given with its conserved first and last residue. A D gene is named only where the DNA matches it firmly. Clone sizes are given selectively: once, few, many, or a class where the clone is expanded.

>-|TRBJ2-2|TRBV12-3/TRBV12-4|-
TGTGCCAGCAGCCTGCGACCTCGCTCGGGCACCGGGGAGCTGTTTTTT
CASSLRPRSGTGELFF
>-|TRBJ1-1|TRBV3-1|-
TGTGCCAGCAGCCAAGAACAGGGCCGGAACACTGAAGCTTTCTTT
CASSQEQGRNTEAFF
>TRBD2|TRBJ2-1|TRBV2|few
TGTGCCAGCAGTGCGACGGGGGGGCACTACAATGAGCAGTTCTTC
CASSATGGHYNEQFF
>-|TRBJ2-5|TRBV9|many
TGTGCCAGCAGCGTAGGGGGCCAAGAGACCCAGTACTTC
CASSVGGQETQYF
>-|TRBJ2-7|TRBV28|-
TGTGCCAGCAGTTTCGGTGGGCTCGACGAGCAGTACTTC
CASSFGGLDEQYF
>-|TRBJ2-5|TRBV20-1|-
TGCAGTGCTAGAGATCTTACGGCCAAAGAGACCCAGTACTTC
CSARDLTAKETQYF
>-|TRBJ2-1|TRBV3-1|-
TGTGCCAGCAGCCAATCCAGCGGCAATGAGCAGTTCTTC
CASSQSSGNEQFF
>TRBD1|TRBJ2-5|TRBV12-3/TRBV12-4|-
TGTGCCAGCAGTCTCCCACCATTAGACAGGGTGGAGTCGGAGACCCAGTACTTC
CASSLPPLDRVESETQYF
>-|TRBJ1-2|TRBV27|few
TGTGCCAGCAGTTCTTTACACCCGCTTCTGGATGGCTACACCTTC
CASSSLHPLLDGYTF
>TRBD1|TRBJ1-5|TRBV5-1|many
TGCGCCAGCAGCCCGGACAGGTTCTTCAATCAGCCCCAGCATTTT
CASSPDRFFNQPQHF
>-|TRBJ1-5|TRBV7-8|-
TGTGCCAGCAGCCTCGACAGGTTGAACAATCAGCCCCAGCATTTT
CASSLDRLNNQPQHF
>TRBD2|TRBJ2-7|TRBV12-3/TRBV12-4|many
TGTGCCAGCAGCTCTAGCGGGGGTTCCTACGAGCAGTACTTC
CASSSSGGSYEQYF
>-|TRBJ1-4|TRBV13|-
TGTGCCAGCAGCTCCCAGGGGGAAAAACTGTTTTTT
CASSSQGEKLFF
>-|TRBJ1-1|TRBV29-1|-
TGCAGCGCAAATCGCCGGGGAAACACTGAAGCTTTCTTT
CSANRRGNTEAFF
>-|TRBJ2-1|TRBV12-3/TRBV12-4|few
TGTGCCAGCAGTTTACCTCCGCAGGAGCAGTTCTTC
CASSLPPQEQFF
>TRBD1|TRBJ2-7|TRBV5-5|few
TGTGCCAGCAGCTCCAGACAGGGGCCGTCCGAGCAGTACTTC
CASSSRQGPSEQYF
>-|TRBJ1-2|TRBV5-1|-
TGCGCCAGCAGCTATTCGTGGACCGAGGACTATGGCTACACCTTC
CASSYSWTEDYGYTF
>-|TRBJ1-1|TRBV5-5|few
TGTGCCAGCAGCTTTAGGGCGGCGGAGACTGAAGCTTTCTTT
CASSFRAAETEAFF
>TRBD1|TRBJ2-5|TRBV28|-
TGTGCCAGCAGCTCCGACAGGGGGGTACAAGAGACCCAGTACTTC
CASSSDRGVQETQYF
>TRBD1|TRBJ2-4|TRBV3-1|few
TGTGCCAGCAGCCAAGGGATCGGACAGGGGACCTTAGGGCGGTACTTC
CASSQGIGQGTLGRYF
>TRBD2|TRBJ2-1|TRBV29-1|-
TGCAGCGTTGCCCCCAGACTAGCGGGGGCTCAGGAGCAGTTCTTC
CSVAPRLAGAQEQFF
>-|TRBJ2-7|TRBV5-5|-
TGTGCCAGCAGCTTGGAATTCCCACCCTACGAGCAGTACTTC
CASSLEFPPYEQYF
>-|TRBJ1-2|TRBV12-3/TRBV12-4|-
TGTGCCAGCAGTGGCGGGGGGGTCCCTAACTATGGCTACACCTTC
CASSGGGVPNYGYTF
>-|TRBJ1-1|TRBV9|-
TGTGCCAGCAGCCAAGACCCCGACACTGAAGCTTTCTTT
CASSQDPDTEAFF
>TRBD1|TRBJ2-2|TRBV5-1|-
TGCGCCAGCAGCTTTTTACAGGGGGTAAACACCGGGGAGCTGTTTTTT
CASSFLQGVNTGELFF
>TRBD1|TRBJ2-1|TRBV20-1|few
TGCAGTCCTACCCGACAGGGAACCTACAATGAGCAGTTCTTC
CSPTRQGTYNEQFF
>-|TRBJ2-5|TRBV5-1|-
TGCGCCAGCAGCCCGGGACCCGGAGGGCGGCAAGAGACCCAGTACTTC
CASSPGPGGRQETQYF